This T cell receptor beta chain was identified during a study of blood T cell repertoires in COVID-19. Across the whole study: The origin of the acute and convalescent COVID-19 samples was the United States, Italy and Spain. In each case, the material was cDNA or gDNA derived from T cells, B-cell-depleted T cells, or PBMCs.

The CDR3 is 13 amino acids. Germline CDR1 and CDR2: SNHLY and FYNNEI. As for this clone: At one end, the junction sequence differs from germline, possibly due to a read error. This same CDR3 is encoded by further DNA sequences in the sample.

In the authors' methods: From reference gene primer amplification, estimates of nucleated cell counts were derived. TCRdb's table, derived via immunoSEQ multiplex PCR, lists solely in-frame clones and lacks some. The V and J calls and clone size were taken over from that table, and D and trimming were inferred from the DNA. The table includes more than 250,000 clones, around 87% detected once. This TCR was sampled from a man in his fifties or sixties with active or convalescent COVID-19. J is TRBJ2-2 and V is TRBV2; tentatively, D is TRBD2 (5 bases). The sample consisted of peripheral blood. As DNA, the CDR3 is TGTGCCAGCAGCAAGGAGGAGCCCGGGGAACTGTTTTTT. As protein: CASSKEEPGELFF. Complete variable domain (other parts from reference TRBV2 and TRBJ2-2): EPEVTQTPSHQVTQMGQEVILRCVPISNHLYFYWYRQILGQKVEFLVSFYNNEISEKSEIFDDQFSVERPDGSNFTLKIRSTKLEDSAMYFCASSKEEPGELFFGEGSRLTVL.